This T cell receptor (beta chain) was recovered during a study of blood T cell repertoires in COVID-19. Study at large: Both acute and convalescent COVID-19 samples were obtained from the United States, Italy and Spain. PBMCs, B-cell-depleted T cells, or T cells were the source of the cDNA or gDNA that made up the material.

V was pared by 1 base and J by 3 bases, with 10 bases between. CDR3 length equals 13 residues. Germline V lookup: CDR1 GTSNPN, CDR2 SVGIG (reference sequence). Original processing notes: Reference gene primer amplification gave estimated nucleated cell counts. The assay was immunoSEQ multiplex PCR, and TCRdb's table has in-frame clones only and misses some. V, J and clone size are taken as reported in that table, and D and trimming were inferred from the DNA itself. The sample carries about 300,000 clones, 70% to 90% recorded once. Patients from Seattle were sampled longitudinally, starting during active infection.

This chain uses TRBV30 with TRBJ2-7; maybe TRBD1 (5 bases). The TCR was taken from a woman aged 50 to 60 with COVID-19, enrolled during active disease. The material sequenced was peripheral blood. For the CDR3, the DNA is TGTGCCTGGAGTGCGACAGAGAACTACGAGCAGTACTTC. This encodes CAWSATENYEQYF. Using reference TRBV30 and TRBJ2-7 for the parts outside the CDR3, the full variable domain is SQTIHQWPATLVQPVGSPLSLECTVEGTSNPNLYWYRQAAGRGLQLLFYSVGIGQISSEVPQNLSASRPQDRQFILSSKKLLLSDSGFYLCAWSATENYEQYFGPGTRLTVT.